This entry describes one T cell receptor (beta chain). This sample is part of a study of blood T cell repertoires in COVID-19. In the study overall: T cells, B-cell-depleted T cells, or PBMCs supplied cDNA or gDNA.

Per the original methods: By means of reference gene primer amplification, nucleated cell counts were estimated. The table came from immunoSEQ multiplex PCR; TCRdb's copy has only in-frame clones and leaves some out. V and J calls and clone size are as listed in that table; D and trimming were resolved from the DNA. Counted here are roughly 100,000 clones, more than 75% occurring once; the ten biggest clones make up more than 10%. The CDR3 spans 17 residues. The V end lost 4 bases, the J end lost 0 bases, and 15 bases lay between the germline ends. Germline V lookup: CDR1 SGHTA, CDR2 FQGNSA. The rearrangement joins TRBV7-2 to TRBJ2-2; the D is unclear. This receptor was taken from a human donor in a cohort sampled during active COVID-19. The sequenced sample consisted of peripheral blood. The CDR3 protein is CASSSRGGTANTGELFF. For the CDR3, the DNA is TGTGCCAGCAGCTCACGCGGTGGAACCGCGAACACCGGGGAGCTGTTTTTT.